This T cell receptor beta chain came from a study of T-cell reconstitution after alpha-beta-depleted transplantation in children. It was with unique molecular identifiers that the TCRbeta library was prepared. TCRdb re-called the PCR reads with MiXCR, one entry per CDR3 protein. Of roughly 200,000 distinct CDR3 sequences listed, about 6.8% are singletons. Note on this clonotype: This may arise from a read error, as a much more abundant clone is one base away.

The germline V gene has CDR1 MNHNY and CDR2 SVGAGI (reference sequence). The CDR3 consists of 11 residues. Trimming removed 6 bases at V and 5 bases at J, with 8 bases between. The chain employs TRBV6-6 and TRBJ2-7; TRBD1 is a possible D gene (6 bases). This specimen consisted of PBMCs from the stem cell graft donor, obtained from the stem cell graft. The sequence was collected from a human donor who donated a stem cell graft to a child with Wiskott-Aldrich syndrome. In DNA form, the CDR3 reads TGTGCCAGCAGACAGGGCCACGAGCAGTACTTC. Its translation is CASRQGHEQYF.